Below, 24 T cell receptor beta chains from the same sample are listed, as sequenced in a study of blood T cells in healthy people across ages (dated by TCRdb to between 2014 and 2017). To prepare the library, 5' RACE was applied. Sequencer: Illumina HiSeq 2500. A second PCR of about 6 to 12 cycles was run with a J-beta primer mix and a sample-barcoded 5' primer. Using fastp at Q25 and MiXCR, TCRdb reprocessed the public reads and kept productive beta chains. Each CDR3 protein appears once, grouped with its most common genes and DNA. Recorded for this sample are hundreds of thousands of distinct CDR3 sequences; about 34% of them occurred a single time. Approximately 15% of the sample is taken by the ten largest. The sequenced material came from blood. The receptors shown here come from a woman of 80 years or more in good health. Donor details come from another sample of the same person, matched by shared clones.

For this clonotype: A read error may explain this, as a much larger clone is one base away. The chain is built from TRBV7-9 and TRBJ2-1; D is undetermined. The CDR3 spans 13 residues. V was cut by 5 bases and J by 6 bases, with 11 bases left in between. Germline CDR1 SEHNR, CDR2 FQNEAQ (reference sequence). The DNA for the CDR3 is TGTGCCAGCAGCCCTACTTGGAGCAATGAGCAGTTCTTC. Amino acid sequence: CASSPTWSNEQFF. The entire variable domain, with the rest obtained from reference TRBV7-9 and TRBJ2-1, is as follows: DTGVSQNPRHKITKRGQNVTFRCDPISEHNRLYWYRQTLGQGPEFLTYFQNEAQLEKSRLLSDRFSAERPKGSFSTLEIQRTEQGDSAMYLCASSPTWSNEQFFGPGTRLTVL.

This clonotype occurred many times. V is TRBV6-1 and J is TRBJ2-5, with D maybe TRBD2 (6 bases). CDR1 and CDR2 from the germline V gene are MNHNS and SASEGT. V was clipped by 1 base and J by 9 bases, with 18 bases between them. The CDR3 extends over 15 amino acids. The CDR3 sequence: CASSEVAIGSGAQYF. The CDR3 bases are TGTGCCAGCAGTGAAGTAGCTATCGGATCGGGGGCCCAGTACTTC.

There are a few counts of this clonotype. The chain has TRBV5-1 and TRBJ2-1, with TRBD2 matching 15 bases. With 4 bases clipped from V and 6 bases from J, the junction kept 8 bases outside the gene matches. Germline V gene lookup returns CDR1 SGHRS and CDR2 YFSETQ. This CDR3 is built from 17 residues. CDR3 in DNA: TGCGCCAGCAGCCGGGGACTAGCGGGGGGACTAGGCAATGAGCAGTTCTTC. Encoded protein: CASSRGLAGGLGNEQFF.

The chain is built from TRBV9 and TRBJ1-1; weak D call: TRBD1 (5 bases). Germline-derived CDR1 and CDR2 are SGDLS and YYNGEE. CDR3 size: 15 residues. V was clipped by 3 bases and J by 5 bases, with 17 bases between them. CDR3 sequence reads: CASSAPGTARTEAFF. CDR3 sequence (DNA): TGTGCCAGCAGCGCTCCAGGGACGGCCAGAACTGAAGCTTTCTTT.

Many counts were recorded for this clonotype. The chain carries TRBV6-2 or TRBV6-3 and TRBJ2-3; 10 nucleotides line up with TRBD2. The CDR3 is 14 residues long. Germline V lookup: CDR1 MNHEY, CDR2 SVGEGT. After removal of 7 bases from V and 6 bases from J, the junction contained 7 bases not matched to a gene. CDR3 region: CASTLAGASDTQYF. CDR3 nucleotides: TGTGCCAGCACTCTAGCGGGGGCTTCGGATACGCAGTATTTT.

This clonotype was seen many times. With a much larger clone just one base away, this may be a read error. This rearrangement joins TRBV7-6 to TRBJ2-7; D is ambiguous. V gave up 1 base and J gave up 1 base, with 5 bases separating them. CDR3 size: 13 residues. The germline CDR1 and CDR2 sequences are SGHVS and FNYEAQ. The CDR3 sequence: CASSLGHSYEQYF. In DNA form, the CDR3 reads TGTGCCAGCAGCTTAGGACATTCCTACGAGCAGTACTTC.

This clonotype was counted many times. V gene TRBV29-1 combines with J gene TRBJ1-2; no reliable D call. This CDR3 is built from 14 residues. Germline lookup yields CDR1 SQVTM and CDR2 ANQGSEA. Trimming took 7 bases from V and 0 from J, leaving 15 bases between them. The CDR3 loop reads CSASGEPSNYGYTF. CDR3 in DNA: TGCAGCGCCTCCGGGGAACCTTCTAACTATGGCTACACCTTC.

CDR3 region: CASSAALEQYF. The DNA for the CDR3 is TGCGCCAGCAGCGCGGCCCTCGAGCAGTACTTC. The chain employs TRBV5-1 and TRBJ2-7, with D uncertain. Germline CDR1 is SGHRS and CDR2 is YFSETQ. V was shortened by 4 bases and J by 6 bases, with 8 bases between the two germline ends. The CDR3 has 11 residues.

The chain uses TRBV3-1 and TRBJ2-3, with 8 bases matching TRBD2. V trimming: 2 bases; J trimming: 2 bases; junction bases outside the gene matches: 12. The CDR3 has 18 residues. Germline-derived CDR1 and CDR2 are LGHDT and YNNKEL (reference sequence). The CDR3 DNA is TGTGCCAGCAGCCAACCTAGGCGAGTAGCGGGATCCACAGATACGCAGTATTTT. This sequence encodes CASSQPRRVAGSTDTQYF.

The sample holds a few counts of this clonotype. This chain connects TRBV2 to TRBJ2-1; perhaps TRBD2 as D (6 bases). The germline V gene has CDR1 SNHLY and CDR2 FYNNEI. Trimming stripped 1 base from V and 6 bases from J, with 10 bases between. The CDR3 has 14 residues. CDR3 DNA sequence: TGTGCCAGCAGTGAAGGGGGGGTCGTCAATGAGCAGTTCTTC. Translation: CASSEGGVVNEQFF.

This clonotype was seen many times. The chain is built from TRBV6-6 and TRBJ2-5; possibly TRBD2 for D (5 bases). Germline V gives CDR1 MNHNY, CDR2 SVGAGI (reference sequence). The V end lost 6 bases, the J end lost 5 bases, and 16 bases lay between the germline ends. The CDR3 consists of 14 residues. The CDR3 protein is CASSPGISGETQYF. The CDR3 DNA is TGTGCCAGCAGCCCCGGAATCTCGGGGGAGACCCAGTACTTC.

This clonotype appeared a few times. This chain connects TRBV24-1 to TRBJ2-1; 10 bases map to TRBD2. This CDR3 is built from 14 residues. Trimming at V came to 2 bases and at J to 7 bases, leaving 1 base not matched to a gene. CDR1 and CDR2 from the germline V gene are KGHDR and SFDVKD. CDR3 sequence: CATSDWTSGNEQFF. CDR3 coding DNA: TGTGCCACCAGTGATTGGACTAGCGGTAATGAGCAGTTCTTC.

This clonotype has ten or more counts. CDR3 loop: CAISLRGEGEFF. The CDR3 nucleotides are TGTGCCATCAGCCTTCGGGGGGAGGGTGAGTTCTTC. The chain links TRBV10-3 to TRBJ2-1; TRBD2 aligns across 7 bases. Germline CDR1 ENHRY, CDR2 SYGVKD. The CDR3 is made up of 12 amino acids. Losses at the gene ends were 6 bases for V and 14 bases for J; bases not matched to a gene: 10.

In the case of this clonotype: This clone may be a read error of a much larger clone one base away. The V gene is TRBV5-6, the J gene TRBJ2-1; no definite D call. CDR1 and CDR2 (germline): SGHDT, YYEEEE. Trimming left V 0 bases short and J 6 bases short, with 4 bases between. The CDR3 runs to 12 residues. The CDR3 bases are TGTGCCAGCAGCTTGGGGTGCAATGAGCAGTTCTTC. Protein: CASSLGCNEQFF.

On this clonotype itself: A much larger clone sits a single nucleotide away, making a read error possible. The gene calls are TRBV20-1 and TRBJ1-6, with D perhaps matching TRBD1 (6 bases). The CDR3 loop spans 13 amino acids. The V end was cut by 5 bases, the J end by 5 bases, with 10 bases between. The germline gives CDR1 DFQATT, CDR2 SNEGSKA (reference sequence). CDR3 residues: CSAGRGDNSPLHF. The CDR3, as DNA: TGCAGTGCTGGGAGGGGGGATAATTCACCCCTCCACTTT.

This chain connects TRBV5-1 to TRBJ2-5; no clear D. V was pared by 6 bases and J by 2 bases, with 5 bases between. The CDR3 contains 11 residues. CDR1 is SGHRS and CDR2 is YFSETQ in the germline V gene. The CDR3 region is CASTDQETQYF. Here the CDR3 DNA reads TGCGCCAGCACTGATCAAGAGACCCAGTACTTC. The full variable domain, its missing parts supplied by reference TRBV5-1 and TRBJ2-5, is KAGVTQTPRYLIKTRGQQVTLSCSPISGHRSVSWYQQTPGQGLQFLFEYFSETQRNKGNFPGRFSGRQFSNSRSEMNVSTLELGDSALYLCASTDQETQYFGPGTRLLVL.

This clonotype showed up many times. The J gene is TRBJ1-2, the V gene TRBV10-3; no clear D. Germline V gene lookup returns CDR1 ENHRY and CDR2 SYGVKD. Deletions cut 0 bases from V and 2 bases from J, with 4 bases between. This CDR3 has 13 amino acids. DNA of the CDR3: TGTGCCATCAGTGAGTCTGAGAACTATGGCTACACCTTC. It codes for CAISESENYGYTF.

There are a few counts of this clonotype. The rearrangement joins TRBV2 to TRBJ2-2; D uncertain. The V end lost 1 base, the J end lost 3 bases, and 12 bases lay between the germline ends. Germline CDR1 SNHLY, CDR2 FYNNEI. The CDR3 extends over 16 amino acids. CDR3 residues: CASSEDSGRYTGELFF. The CDR3 DNA follows: TGTGCCAGCAGTGAAGACAGTGGGCGGTACACCGGGGAGCTGTTTTTT.

About this clonotype: This clone may be a read error of a much larger clone one base away. The chain carries TRBV11-2 and TRBJ2-1; D is ambiguous. Germline V CDR1 and CDR2: SGHAT, FQNNGV. V lost 8 bases, J lost 6 bases, and 17 bases lay in between. The CDR3 has 14 residues. CDR3 in amino acids: CASRAGYSANEQFF. DNA of the CDR3: TGTGCCAGCCGGGCCGGGTACTCGGCCAATGAGCAGTTCTTC.

To note about this clonotype: With a much larger clone just one base away, this may be a read error. The V call is TRBV6-2 or TRBV6-3, the J call TRBJ2-3; 9 bases are a match to TRBD2. This CDR3 comprises 17 residues. From germline, CDR1 is MNHEY and CDR2 SVGEGT. The CDR3 is CTSSYESLAGKTDTQYF. CDR3 coding DNA: TGTACCAGCAGTTACGAGTCCCTAGCGGGGAAGACAGATACGCAGTATTTT.

The sample holds a few counts of this clonotype. The rearrangement uses TRBV2 and TRBJ1-6, with 11 bases that match TRBD1. This CDR3 is built from 17 residues. The V gene's germline CDR1 is SNHLY and CDR2 FYNNEI. Losses at the gene ends were 7 bases for V and 2 bases for J; bases not matched to a gene: 7. CDR3 region: CASIGTGGKTYNSPLHF. In DNA form, the CDR3 reads TGTGCCAGCATTGGGACAGGGGGGAAGACCTATAATTCACCCCTCCACTTT. Together with reference TRBV2 and TRBJ1-6, the CDR3 gives the full variable domain: EPEVTQTPSHQVTQMGQEVILRCVPISNHLYFYWYRQILGQKVEFLVSFYNNEISEKSEIFDDQFSVERPDGSNFTLKIRSTKLEDSAMYFCASIGTGGKTYNSPLHFGNGTRLTVT.

The chain recombines TRBV5-6 with TRBJ2-3; 9 bases agree with TRBD2. The V gene end was trimmed by 3 bases and the J gene end by 3 bases; junction bases not matched to a gene: 11. Germline CDR1 is SGHDT and CDR2 is YYEEEE. This CDR3 contains 17 residues. The CDR3 sequence: CASSSLLAGARTDTQYF. The DNA of the CDR3 is TGTGCCAGCAGCTCTCTACTAGCGGGTGCCCGGACAGATACGCAGTATTTT.

This clonotype was seen ten or more times. V usage is TRBV4-2 and J usage is TRBJ1-5, with D maybe TRBD1 (5 bases). Germline values: CDR1 LGHNA, CDR2 YNFKEQ. This CDR3 has 15 amino acids. Trimming cost V 0 bases and J 9 bases, with 15 bases left between them. The CDR3 DNA sequence: TGTGCCAGCAGCCAAGATCCTGGCAGGGATGGGCCCCAGCATTTT. Protein: CASSQDPGRDGPQHF.

This clonotype was picked up many times. This sequence may be a read error, since a much larger clone differs from it by one base. The chain carries TRBV7-3 and TRBJ2-5; D may be TRBD2 (7 bases). Per the germline V gene, CDR1 is SGHTA and CDR2 is FQGTGA. This CDR3 comprises 14 residues. Trimming removed 4 bases at V and 11 bases at J, with 20 bases between. Here the CDR3 DNA reads TGTGCCAGCAGCTATGGGGGGGCCTCCAATGAGCAGTACTTC. It yields the protein CASSYGGASNEQYF.